The 20 T cell receptor beta chains listed next were all sequenced from one sample in a study of blood T cells in healthy people across ages. Through a sample-barcoded 5' primer and a J-beta primer mix, a second PCR was run for roughly 7 to 12 cycles. TCRdb re-called the 5' RACE reads with MiXCR, one entry per CDR3 protein. The table lists about 800,000 distinct CDR3 sequences, 25% of them singletons. This sample was shared with a second study, whose subject was T cells of mothers and their children.

The sequenced material came from blood. Every receptor here comes from a boy younger than 18 in good health.

This clonotype showed up just once. This sequence joins TRBV6-5 and TRBJ1-6; D possibly corresponds to TRBD1 (5 bases). Germline V gene data show CDR1 as MNHEY and CDR2 as SVGAGI. This CDR3 spans 14 amino acids. The V and J ends lost 7 bases and 8 bases respectively, with 15 bases between them. The DNA for the CDR3 is TGTGCCAGCACCGAAGGGACCGACGATTCACCCCTCCACTTT. Translation: CASTEGTDDSPLHF.

This clonotype appeared a few times. The chain combines TRBV19 with TRBJ2-7; D is unresolved. The ends were cut back, 2 bases at V and 5 bases at J, with 13 bases in the middle. Germline CDR1 and CDR2: LNHDA and SQIVND (reference sequence). There are 14 residues in the CDR3. The CDR3 DNA is TGTGCCAGTAGTATATCCGCGACGTCGAACGAGCAGTACTTC. It translates to CASSISATSNEQYF.

V gene TRBV29-1 combines with J gene TRBJ2-1; the match to TRBD1 covers 7 bases. V was pared by 2 bases and J by 6 bases, with 13 bases of the junction left unmatched. Germline assignment: CDR1 SQVTM and CDR2 ANQGSEA. The CDR3 is made up of 16 amino acids. The CDR3, as DNA: TGCAGCGTTGAATCACTGACAGGGTCGGTAATCAATGAGCAGTTCTTC. Its protein is CSVESLTGSVINEQFF.

This clonotype is a singleton in its sample. The chain carries TRBV24-1 and TRBJ2-1, with 7 positions matching TRBD1. Germline V lookup: CDR1 KGHDR, CDR2 SFDVKD. The CDR3 is made up of 16 amino acids. With V trimmed by 2 bases and J by 4 bases, 7 bases remained unmatched. The CDR3 DNA sequence: TGTGCCACCAGTGATTGGCCGACAGGGAAATACAATGAGCAGTTCTTC. This gives the protein CATSDWPTGKYNEQFF.

This clonotype occurred a few times. The gene calls are TRBV11-3 and TRBJ2-7; possible D gene TRBD1, 6 bases. This CDR3 is built from 14 residues. The V and J ends lost 1 base and 3 bases respectively, with 10 bases between them. Germline assignment: CDR1 SGHNT and CDR2 YENEEA. The CDR3: CASSLGQDYYEQYF. CDR3 DNA: TGTGCCAGCAGCTTAGGACAGGATTACTACGAGCAGTACTTC.

This clonotype was picked up a small number of times. The rearrangement uses TRBV5-1 and TRBJ2-4, with TRBD1 as a possible D gene (5 bases). The germline V gene has CDR1 SGHRS and CDR2 YFSETQ. This CDR3 contains 14 residues. Trimming shortened V by 0 bases and J by 7 bases, and 11 bases separated the two germline ends. The CDR3 here is CASSLGGIANIQYF. The DNA for the CDR3 is TGCGCCAGCAGCTTGGGGGGCATTGCGAACATTCAGTACTTC.

The rearrangement links TRBV2 to TRBJ1-5; 12 bases are a match to TRBD1. The CDR3 has 15 residues. Germline CDR1 and CDR2: SNHLY and FYNNEI. V trimming: 4 bases; J trimming: 6 bases; junction bases outside the gene matches: 4. CDR3 region: CASSGGQGASQPQHF. The CDR3 region has the DNA TGTGCCAGCAGTGGGGGACAGGGGGCAAGTCAGCCCCAGCATTTT.

This rearrangement joins TRBV2 to TRBJ2-5, with D perhaps given as TRBD1 or TRBD2 (5 bases each). The tail of the sequence fits TRBJ2-1 better, so the J call may be wrong. Germline V gene sequence: CDR1 SNHLY, CDR2 FYNNEI. This CDR3 is 12 amino acids long. The CDR3 here is CASIGTFNEQFF. The CDR3 coding sequence is TGTGCCAGTATCGGGACCTTCAATGAGCAGTTCTTC.

This clonotype was detected only a few times. The chain is built from TRBV24-1 and TRBJ2-1; D gene unclear. CDR1 is KGHDR, CDR2 SFDVKD, per germline. The CDR3 sequence is 11 residues long. V was trimmed by 5 bases and J by 6 bases, leaving 4 bases between them. DNA for the CDR3: TGTGCCACCAGTGCCGTCAATGAGCAGTTCTTC. Amino acid sequence: CATSAVNEQFF.

The chain employs TRBV20-1 and TRBJ2-7; 9 bases agree with TRBD2. In germline, CDR1 is DFQATT, CDR2 SNEGSKA (reference sequence). The CDR3 totals 15 residues. V dropped 2 bases and J dropped 3; count of bases not matched to a gene: 8. The CDR3 sequence is CSARNLAGDLYEQYF. The CDR3 region has the DNA TGCAGTGCTAGAAACTTAGCGGGGGACCTCTACGAGCAGTACTTC.

This chain joins TRBV28 and TRBJ2-5; D is perhaps TRBD1 or TRBD2 (5 bases each). The germline V and J ends were trimmed by 8 bases and 3 bases, with 13 bases remaining between them. CDR1 MDHEN and CDR2 SYDVKM come from the germline V gene. The CDR3 runs 13 residues. The CDR3, as DNA: TGTGCCAGCTCGACGTGGGGGAAAGAGACCCAGTACTTC. Its translation is CASSTWGKETQYF.

This clonotype was found a few times. The chain recombines TRBV10-3 with TRBJ2-7, with 8 positions matching TRBD2. V shed 4 bases, J shed 8 bases, and the junction held 7 bases outside the gene matches. This CDR3 region has 13 residues. Germline V CDR1 and CDR2: ENHRY, SYGVKD. This chain's CDR3 is CAISGAGGRQQYF. DNA of the CDR3: TGTGCCATCAGTGGCGCGGGGGGACGTCAGCAGTACTTC.

This clonotype has only a few counts. The chain is built from TRBV5-6 and TRBJ2-5; D is possibly TRBD2 (6 bases). Trimming removed 0 bases at V and 5 bases at J, with 20 bases between. The CDR3 has 17 residues. CDR1 SGHDT and CDR2 YYEEEE come from the germline V gene. The CDR3 sequence: CASSLVLFEAGRETQYF. The DNA for the CDR3 is TGTGCCAGCAGCTTGGTGTTATTCGAGGCGGGAAGGGAGACCCAGTACTTC.

This clonotype was observed a few times. V usage is TRBV27 and J usage is TRBJ2-5, with D unclear. The DNA end favors TRBJ2-1, so the J call may be wrong. The CDR3 runs 15 residues. Germline CDR1 and CDR2: MNHEY and SMNVEV (reference sequence). The CDR3 nucleotides read TGTGCCAGCAGTTTATCCCGGGCTTACAGCAATGAGCAGTTCTTC. It codes for CASSLSRAYSNEQFF.

The V gene is TRBV4-3, the J gene TRBJ1-6; no reliable D call. This CDR3 has 17 amino acids. The germline V gene has CDR1 LGHNA and CDR2 YSLEER. The V gene lost 4 bases and the J gene lost 0 bases, with 13 bases spanning the gap. Here the CDR3 DNA reads TGCGCCAGCAGCCCTGAATTGATAAGCTCCTATAATTCACCCCTCCACTTT. It translates to CASSPELISSYNSPLHF.

This clonotype occurred many times. This rearrangement joins TRBV20-1 to TRBJ2-4, with D possibly matching TRBD1 (6 bases). Trimming left V 3 bases short and J 9 bases short, with 15 bases between. The CDR3 totals 13 residues. Germline V gene lookup returns CDR1 DFQATT and CDR2 SNEGSKA (reference sequence). Here the CDR3 reads CSASLDRQRIQYF. The CDR3 DNA reads as TGCAGTGCTAGCCTCGACAGGCAACGCATTCAGTACTTC.

This rearrangement joins TRBV5-1 to TRBJ2-7; D is possibly TRBD1 (6 bases). The CDR3 loop spans 17 amino acids. Germline V gene lookup returns CDR1 SGHRS and CDR2 YFSETQ. The V end was cut by 1 base, the J end by 1 base, with 18 bases between. The CDR3 nucleotides are TGCGCCAGCAGCTTGTACAACAGGGAACAGACGTCCTACGAGCAGTACTTC. This codes for CASSLYNREQTSYEQYF.

The chain joins TRBV30 to TRBJ1-5; 9 bases line up with TRBD1. The CDR3 totals 15 residues. The V segment lost 3 bases and the J segment 6 bases; nucleotides outside the gene matches: 9. Germline V gene data show CDR1 as GTSNPN and CDR2 as SVGIG (reference sequence). The CDR3 protein is CAWRDPGQGGQPQHF. The CDR3 region has the DNA TGTGCCTGGAGGGATCCGGGACAGGGAGGTCAGCCCCAGCATTTT.

This clonotype was counted a single time. V gene TRBV5-1 combines with J gene TRBJ2-3; 9 nucleotides line up with TRBD1. The CDR3 sequence is 16 residues long. Germline CDR1 SGHRS, CDR2 YFSETQ. With V trimmed by 4 bases and J by 2 bases, 8 bases remained unmatched. The DNA of the CDR3 is TGCGCCAGCAGCCTTGGGGACAGGGCGCCCACAGATACGCAGTATTTT. Its translation is CASSLGDRAPTDTQYF.

This clonotype was detected a few times. The DNA for the CDR3 is TGTGCCAGCAGTTTACGACAGGGGATTGAAAAACTGTTTTTT. It codes for CASSLRQGIEKLFF. The chain combines TRBV27 with TRBJ1-4; 8 bases are shared with TRBD1. CDR1 is MNHEY, CDR2 SMNVEV, per germline (reference sequence). The CDR3 is 14 amino acids. V shed 2 bases and J 7 bases; nucleotides not matched to a gene: 3.